This TCR beta chain was sequenced in a study of T cell responses to AZD1222 COVID-19 vaccine. Broader study findings: The span of vaccine-associated CD4 TCRs extended across spike, with dominance at 160-218 and 743-854. Receipt of two AZD1222 doses was followed by a rise in Spike-specific TCR breadth and depth.

This clone appeared a single time. Its target is unknown. Only in-frame clones appear in the TCRdb table, and some are missing; sequencing was by immunoSEQ multiplex PCR. This table holds almost 55,000 clones, about 88% found once. J was trimmed by 3 bases and V by 2 bases; bases with no gene match: 5. The CDR3 sequence is 15 residues long. Germline CDR1 reads KGHDR; CDR2 reads SFDVKD. The chain uses TRBV24-1 and TRBJ2-7, with 8 bases lining up with TRBD1. The source material was peripheral blood, sampled on day 0 of AZD1222 vaccination. The clonotype comes from an adult in good health. CDR3 protein: CATSDSRTGNYEQYF. The CDR3 coding sequence is TGTGCCACCAGTGATTCGCGGACAGGGAACTACGAGCAGTACTTC.